This T cell receptor (beta chain) originates from a study of sequential checkpoint blockade in melanoma. The sample's treatment: randomized to nivolumab then ipilimumab (arm A) or the reverse (arm B). This clone was counted at least ten times. This CDR3 is 14 amino acids long. V was shortened by 5 bases and J by 3 bases, with 12 bases between the two germline ends. The V gene's germline CDR1 is MNHGY and CDR2 SAAAGT. TCRdb's copy holds only in-frame clones and misses some; the assay was immunoSEQ multiplex PCR. The table records about 5,000 clones, about 30% of them present only once. This sequence originates from a human donor with melanoma. The sequencing used tumor tissue (inferred from file names), collected from a patient given nivolumab and ipilimumab in sequence. The chain couples TRBV6-8 to TRBJ2-3; D uncertain. CDR3 amino acids: CASSDGQETDTQYF. In DNA form, the CDR3 reads TGTGCCAGCAGTGACGGTCAGGAGACAGATACGCAGTATTTT.